A selection of T cell receptor beta chains follows, all from one sample in a study of T cell responses to AZD1222 COVID-19 vaccine. Using immunoSEQ multiplex PCR, the repertoire was profiled, and TCRdb retains in-frame clones only, with some absent. The sample carries about 130,000 clones, 70% to 90% recorded once. The starting material was peripheral blood, obtained on day 0 of AZD1222 vaccination. All receptors come from an adult in good health. The CDR3 runs from the conserved cysteine through the conserved F or W. Each record gives: J gene, clone size, D gene, V gene, CDR3 protein, CDR3 DNA. The D gene is left open where the match is weak. Size tells how often a clone was seen (once, few, many) or the class of an expanded clone, and some rows leave it out.

TRBJ2-1 NA NA TRBV9 CASSVEVAFEQFF TGTGCCAGCAGCGTAGAAGTGGCTTTTGAGCAGTTCTTC
TRBJ1-1 NA NA TRBV11-3 CASSPTGEGAPEAFF TGTGCCAGCAGCCCGACCGGGGAAGGAGCACCTGAAGCTTTCTTT
TRBJ2-7 NA TRBD2 TRBV4-1 CASSQDPSGARKEQYF TGCGCCAGCAGCCAAGACCCTAGCGGGGCCCGGAAAGAGCAGTACTTC
TRBJ2-7 NA NA TRBV2 CASNPRARAYEQYF TGTGCCAGCAACCCTCGGGCTAGAGCATACGAGCAGTACTTC
TRBJ2-3 NA NA TRBV18 CASSQGQSPSTDTQYF TGTGCCAGCTCACAAGGACAGTCTCCTAGCACAGATACGCAGTATTTT
TRBJ1-5 NA NA TRBV19 CASSGPGRIFGPQHF TGTGCCAGTAGTGGGCCCGGACGAATTTTTGGGCCCCAGCATTTT
TRBJ2-5 NA TRBD2 TRBV3-1/TRBV3-2 CASSQGGDRKAGGPGETQYF TGTGCCAGCAGCCAAGGTGGGGACCGAAAAGCGGGAGGGCCGGGAGAGACCCAGTACTTC
TRBJ1-4 NA TRBD1 TRBV29-1 CSVNAGGPGEKLFF TGCAGCGTAAATGCAGGGGGTCCGGGTGAAAAACTGTTTTTT
TRBJ2-1 NA TRBD2 TRBV6-2/TRBV6-3 CASSPRTSGNNEQFF TGTGCCAGCAGTCCCCGGACTAGCGGAAACAATGAGCAGTTCTTC
TRBJ2-7 NA TRBD2 TRBV19 CASTIQAAGGRYEQYF TGTGCCAGTACCATCCAGGCTGCGGGGGGGAGGTACGAGCAGTACTTC
TRBJ2-1 NA NA TRBV7-9 CASSRGFSYNEQFF TGTGCCAGCAGCCGGGGGTTTAGCTACAATGAGCAGTTCTTC
TRBJ2-7 NA TRBD2 TRBV7-2 CASSLTSGTSSYEQYF TGTGCCAGCAGCTTAACTAGCGGTACTAGCTCCTACGAGCAGTACTTC
TRBJ1-2 once NA TRBV7-9 CASSLEGAGRGYTF TGTGCCAGCAGCTTAGAAGGGGCTGGGAGGGGCTACACCTTC
TRBJ2-2 NA NA TRBV19 CASSIVGTGELFF TGTGCCAGTAGTATAGTTGGCACCGGGGAGCTGTTTTTT
TRBJ1-4 NA NA TRBV6-2/TRBV6-3 CASSQDGPYNEKLFF TGTGCCAGCAGTCAGGACGGACCTTATAATGAAAAACTGTTTTTT
TRBJ2-5 NA TRBD2 TRBV6-6 CASSYSASGSETQYF TGTGCCAGCAGTTACTCGGCTAGCGGGAGTGAGACCCAGTACTTC
TRBJ2-5 NA NA TRBV19 CASRSTGQETQYF TGTGCCAGTAGGTCGACAGGCCAAGAGACCCAGTACTTC
TRBJ1-5 NA TRBD1 TRBV4-3 CASSHGTESNQPQHF TGCGCCAGCAGCCACGGGACAGAGAGCAATCAGCCCCAGCATTTT
TRBJ1-2 NA NA TRBV4-1 CASSQAIRGRGYGYTF TGCGCCAGCAGCCAGGCTATACGTGGGAGAGGCTATGGCTACACCTTC
TRBJ1-4 few TRBD1 TRBV19 CAKQGEGREKLFF TGTGCCAAGCAGGGGGAGGGAAGGGAAAAACTGTTTTTT
TRBJ1-2 NA NA TRBV15 CATSRDWGAGTF NA
TRBJ2-2 few NA TRBV18 CASSPPNWDTGGGELFF TGTGCCAGCTCACCACCGAATTGGGACACCGGGGGCGGGGAGCTGTTTTTT
TRBJ1-6 NA TRBD1 TRBV19 CASSTEGYRQGRVSPLHF TGTGCCAGTAGTACCGAGGGGTACCGACAGGGCCGAGTTTCACCCCTCCACTTT
TRBJ2-2 NA NA TRBV7-9 CASSRDATNTGELFF TGTGCCAGCAGTCGGGACGCCACGAACACCGGGGAGCTGTTTTTT
TRBJ2-2 NA NA TRBV7-3 CASSLTAGIPGELFF TGTGCCAGCAGCTTAACGGCAGGGATACCCGGGGAGCTGTTTTTT
TRBJ1-1 NA TRBD1 TRBV19 CASSMGQGNTEAFF TGTGCCAGTAGTATGGGACAGGGGAACACTGAAGCTTTCTTT
TRBJ1-2 few NA TRBV3-1/TRBV3-2 CASSQAGMGDYGYTF TGTGCCAGCAGCCAAGCAGGGATGGGCGACTATGGCTACACCTTC
TRBJ1-1 NA NA TRBV18 CASSQSNNLNTEAFF TGTGCCAGCTCACAATCAAACAATCTGAACACTGAAGCTTTCTTT
TRBJ1-4 NA TRBD1 TRBV5-4 CASSRGQDNEKLFF TGTGCCAGCAGCCGTGGACAGGATAATGAAAAACTGTTTTTT
TRBJ1-2 NA NA TRBV6-4 CASSGQRGLGGYTF TGTGCCAGCAGTGGCCAGAGGGGCTTGGGTGGCTACACCTTC
TRBJ1-5 NA NA TRBV6-5 CASSYSINQPQHF TGTGCCAGCAGTTACAGTATCAATCAGCCCCAGCATTTT
TRBJ2-5 NA NA TRBV12-5 CASGHSLGPYQETQYF TGTGCTAGTGGTCACTCACTAGGACCGTACCAAGAGACCCAGTACTTC
TRBJ2-1 NA NA TRBV6-2/TRBV6-3 CASSYRTVAYNEQFF TGTGCCAGCAGTTACCGGACAGTAGCCTACAATGAGCAGTTCTTC
TRBJ1-4 NA TRBD1 TRBV9 CASSQARQGGEKLFF TGTGCCAGCAGCCAGGCGAGGCAGGGGGGTGAAAAACTGTTTTTT
TRBJ2-2 once NA TRBV11-3 CASSLGFPGELFF TGTGCCAGCAGCTTAGGTTTCCCCGGGGAGCTGTTTTTT
TRBJ1-1 once NA TRBV11-2 CASSLETGNTEAFF TGTGCCAGCAGCTTAGAAACAGGGAACACTGAAGCTTTCTTT
TRBJ2-7 NA TRBD1 TRBV5-1 CASYRGTRGLSEQYF TGCGCCAGCTACCGGGGTACAAGGGGGCTAAGCGAGCAGTACTTC
TRBJ2-1 NA TRBD2 TRBV7-9 CASSSPLAGGPNEQFF TGTGCCAGCAGCTCCCCACTAGCGGGAGGGCCAAATGAGCAGTTCTTC
TRBJ2-3 NA NA TRBV18 CASSPTTDTQYF TGTGCCAGCTCACCAACCACAGATACGCAGTATTTT
TRBJ1-4 NA NA TRBV4-3 CASSQDLGGATNEKLFF TGCGCCAGCAGCCAAGATTTGGGGGGCGCAACTAATGAAAAACTGTTTTTT
TRBJ1-2 NA NA TRBV4-1 CASSQAPVTLYGYTF TGCGCCAGCAGCCAAGCTCCCGTCACCCTCTATGGCTACACCTTC
TRBJ1-1 NA TRBD1 TRBV6-5 CASSYTDGTGGTAAFF TGTGCCAGCAGTTACACGGACGGGACAGGAGGGACTGCTGCTTTCTTT
TRBJ1-2 NA TRBD1 TRBV7-3 CASSPMGAGGGGYTF TGTGCCAGCAGCCCCATGGGGGCAGGGGGCGGAGGCTACACCTTC
TRBJ1-2 NA TRBD1 TRBV18 CASSPSQGADYGYTF TGTGCCAGCTCACCTTCACAGGGGGCAGACTATGGCTACACCTTC
TRBJ2-1 NA NA TRBV6-5 CASSQGGGWVNEQFF TGTGCCAGCTCCCAAGGGGGGGGATGGGTGAATGAGCAGTTCTTC
TRBJ1-2 NA NA TRBV27 CASSEVGANYGYTF TGTGCCAGCAGTGAGGTCGGGGCGAACTATGGCTACACCTTC
TRBJ1-1 NA NA TRBV2 CASSVQGKTEAFF TGTGCCAGCAGCGTACAGGGTAAAACTGAAGCTTTCTTT
TRBJ2-1 NA TRBD2 TRBV19 CASRVGLAGPYNEQFF TGTGCCAGTAGGGTAGGACTAGCGGGACCCTACAATGAGCAGTTCTTC
TRBJ1-2 NA TRBD1 TRBV13 CASSLDRGRTRFYGYTF TGTGCCAGCAGCTTGGACAGGGGACGAACAAGATTCTATGGCTACACCTTC
TRBJ1-1 NA TRBD1 TRBV6-5 CASSYLNRGDTEAFF TGTGCCAGCAGTTACCTTAACAGGGGGGACACTGAAGCTTTCTTT
TRBJ2-6 NA NA TRBV7-2 CASSLGSSGANVLTF TGTGCCAGCAGCTTGGGAAGTTCTGGGGCCAACGTCCTGACTTTC
TRBJ2-1 NA NA TRBV3-1/TRBV3-2 CASSTTRKNEQFF TGTGCCAGCAGCACAACTAGGAAGAATGAGCAGTTCTTC
TRBJ1-1 NA NA TRBV7-9 CASRRLVQTRRKNTEAFF TGTGCCAGCAGGCGGCTGGTCCAGACCCGACGGAAGAACACTGAAGCTTTCTTT
TRBJ2-1 NA TRBD2 TRBV6-1 CASSELGLAGAKQFF TGTGCCAGCAGTGAACTAGGACTAGCGGGGGCGAAGCAGTTCTTC
TRBJ1-2 NA NA TRBV7-9 CASSPTYGGYTF TGTGCCAGCAGCCCCACGTATGGGGGCTACACCTTC